These 19 T cell receptor beta chains originate from one sample sequenced in a study of blood T cell repertoires in COVID-19. Sequencing was performed with immunoSEQ multiplex PCR; in TCRdb, only in-frame clones are kept and a portion is missing. Here the sample spans about 330,000 clones, approximately 85% being singletons. Sequences were obtained from peripheral blood. The receptors derive from a woman in her forties or fifties with acute or convalescent COVID-19.

The chain is built from TRBV19 and TRBJ1-1, with a tentative D call TRBD1 (6 bases). The germline V gene encodes CDR1 LNHDA and CDR2 SQIVND (reference sequence). V was pared by 10 bases and J by 4 bases, with 19 bases between. This CDR3 has 14 amino acids. The CDR3: CATSFGGAATEAFF. CDR3 DNA: TGTGCCACCTCATTTGGGGGCGCGGCCACTGAAGCTTTCTTT. Complete variable domain (other parts from reference TRBV19 and TRBJ1-1): DGGITQSPKYLFRKEGQNVTLSCEQNLNHDAMYWYRQDPGQGLRLIYYSQIVNDFQKGDIAEGYSVSREKKESFPLTVTSAQKNPTAFYLCATSFGGAATEAFFGQGTRLTVV.

This chain links TRBV28 with TRBJ2-3; maybe TRBD1 (6 bases). Trimming removed 5 bases from V and 2 bases from J, with 17 bases in between. This CDR3 spans 16 amino acids. CDR1 and CDR2 (germline): MDHEN, SYDVKM. CDR3 amino acids: CASSSRTVSNTDTQYF. DNA for the CDR3: TGTGCCAGCAGTAGTAGGACAGTCTCTAACACAGATACGCAGTATTTT.

The V call is TRBV29-1, the J call TRBJ2-7, with 7 bases fitting TRBD1. CDR3 length: 13 amino acids. CDR1 and CDR2 (germline): SQVTM, ANQGSEA. J was trimmed by 3 bases and V by 6 bases; bases with no gene match: 8. The CDR3 nucleotides are TGCAGCGTCACCGGACAGGCCCTCTACGAGCAGTACTTC. Translated, it gives CSVTGQALYEQYF.

The chain has TRBV7-6 and TRBJ2-7; 7 bases line up with TRBD1. The V and J ends lost 1 base and 2 bases, in that order; junction bases with no gene match: 11. This CDR3 is built from 17 residues. Germline loops: CDR1 SGHVS, CDR2 FNYEAQ. CDR3 region: CASSLDPGTVPAYEQYF. DNA of the CDR3: TGTGCCAGCAGCTTAGACCCCGGGACAGTCCCAGCCTACGAGCAGTACTTC.

This clone showed up just once. The chain couples TRBV28 to TRBJ1-2; the D gene is possibly TRBD1 (6 bases). The CDR3 is 13 amino acids. V gave up 5 bases and J gave up 8 bases, with 15 bases separating them. CDR1 is MDHEN and CDR2 is SYDVKM in the germline V gene. The CDR3: CASSRGQMSGYTF. The DNA for the CDR3 is TGTGCCAGCAGTAGGGGACAAATGTCAGGCTACACCTTC.

The chain couples TRBV27 to TRBJ2-1; 9 bases align to TRBD2. The CDR3 sequence is 15 residues long. Trimming removed 5 bases from V and 5 bases from J; junction bases left unmatched: 7. Germline values: CDR1 MNHEY, CDR2 SMNVEV (reference sequence). The CDR3 sequence: CASSIRLAEHNEQFF. Here the CDR3 DNA reads TGTGCCAGCAGTATCCGACTAGCGGAGCACAATGAGCAGTTCTTC.

As to this clone: The sample contains more than one DNA sequence encoding this CDR3. The rearrangement joins TRBV5-1 to TRBJ1-4; 10 bases are shared with TRBD1. CDR1 SGHRS and CDR2 YFSETQ come from the germline V gene. This CDR3 region has 14 residues. Trimming took 4 bases from V and 8 from J; bases not matched to a gene: 5. The CDR3 loop is CASSPGTGDEKLFF. The CDR3, as DNA: TGCGCCAGCAGCCCCGGGACAGGGGACGAAAAACTGTTTTTT.

The rearrangement links TRBV9 to TRBJ2-7; 9 nucleotides match TRBD2. Unmatched junction bases numbered 6, after V lost 0 bases and J lost 5 bases. Germline CDR1 and CDR2: SGDLS and YYNGEE. This CDR3 is built from 15 residues. In nucleotides, the CDR3 is TGTGCCAGCAGCGTAGGAGGGACTAGCCATCACGAGCAGTACTTC. Its translation: CASSVGGTSHHEQYF.

On this clone itself: The same CDR3 is also encoded by other DNA sequences in this sample. The CDR3 region has the DNA TGTGCCAGCAGCTCAACAGGGGTTGAGACCCAGTACTTC. Its translation: CASSSTGVETQYF. The V call is TRBV11-3, the J call TRBJ2-5, with 7 bases lining up with TRBD1. Losses at the gene ends were 4 bases for V and 5 bases for J; bases not matched to a gene: 4. Germline V gene data show CDR1 as SGHNT and CDR2 as YENEEA. This CDR3 contains 13 residues.

The chain joins TRBV7-3 to TRBJ2-7, with D tentatively TRBD2 (6 bases). From germline, CDR1 is SGHTA and CDR2 FQGTGA. CDR3 length: 13 amino acids. The V end was cut by 5 bases, the J end by 4 bases, with 12 bases between. The CDR3 sequence is CASSLAEGYEQYF. Written as DNA, the CDR3 is TGTGCCAGCAGCCTCGCGGAGGGATACGAGCAGTACTTC.

The sample holds many counts of this clone. Other nucleotide sequences from this sample produce the same CDR3. The V gene is TRBV30, the J gene TRBJ1-5; D unresolved. The germline V and J ends were trimmed by 3 bases and 1 base, with 7 bases remaining between them. The CDR3 extends over 13 amino acids. Per germline, CDR1 GTSNPN and CDR2 SVGIG (reference sequence). The CDR3, as DNA: TGTGCCTGGAGCGGAGGAAGCAATCAGCCCCAGCATTTT. Protein sequence: CAWSGGSNQPQHF. Full variable domain (rest looked up from reference TRBV30 and TRBJ1-5): SQTIHQWPATLVQPVGSPLSLECTVEGTSNPNLYWYRQAAGRGLQLLFYSVGIGQISSEVPQNLSASRPQDRQFILSSKKLLLSDSGFYLCAWSGGSNQPQHFGDGTRLSIL.

This rearrangement joins TRBV4-3 to TRBJ2-1, with 10 bases aligning to TRBD2. V was clipped by 4 bases and J by 7 bases; unmatched bases: 16. Germline V gene sequence: CDR1 LGHNA, CDR2 YSLEER. The CDR3 has 18 residues. The CDR3 DNA reads TGCGCCAGCAGCCTCGGGGGTAGCGGGAGGTTTGGTAGGAATGAGCAGTTCTTC. As protein: CASSLGGSGRFGRNEQFF.

The chain joins TRBV5-1 to TRBJ2-3, with 7 bases lining up with TRBD2. J lost 6 bases, V lost 0 bases, and 13 bases had no gene match. CDR1 is SGHRS, CDR2 YFSETQ, per germline. The CDR3 has 17 residues. CDR3 amino acids: CASSLAPLAGESDTQYF. Here the CDR3 DNA reads TGCGCCAGCAGCTTGGCCCCCCTGGCGGGAGAGTCGGATACGCAGTATTTT.

This chain connects TRBV27 to TRBJ2-7, with D possibly being TRBD1 (6 bases). Trimming took off 3 bases at V and 1 base at J, with 13 bases between the two ends. CDR3 length: 15 amino acids. The germline V gene has CDR1 MNHEY and CDR2 SMNVEV (reference sequence). The CDR3 reads CASSFRGPFSYEQYF. CDR3 bases: TGTGCCAGCAGTTTCAGGGGACCCTTTTCCTACGAGCAGTACTTC.

J is TRBJ2-7 and V is TRBV4-1; 13 nucleotides agree with TRBD2. Trimming removed 0 bases from V and 6 bases from J; junction bases left unmatched: 8. The V gene's germline CDR1 is MGHRA and CDR2 YSYEKL. The CDR3 is 17 residues long. This CDR3 is CASSQEWLGLAGPEQYF. CDR3 DNA: TGCGCCAGCAGCCAAGAATGGTTGGGACTAGCGGGGCCCGAGCAGTACTTC.

This clone occurred once. The same CDR3 arises from other DNA sequences in this sample as well. This chain joins TRBV6-5 and TRBJ2-1; the match to TRBD2 covers 14 bases. The CDR3 is made up of 15 amino acids. V lost 3 bases, J lost 6 bases, and 1 base stayed unmatched. CDR1 MNHEY and CDR2 SVGAGI come from the germline V gene. The CDR3 bases are TGTGCCAGCAGTTATGGGACTAGCGGGAGCAATGAGCAGTTCTTC. Its protein product is CASSYGTSGSNEQFF.

V and J are TRBV3-1 (or the pseudogene TRBV3-2) and TRBJ2-7; the match to TRBD1 covers 9 bases. Trimming removed 1 base from V and 6 bases from J; junction bases left unmatched: 7. The CDR3 length is 15 residues. CDR1 and CDR2 (germline): LGHDT, YNNKEL (reference sequence). CDR3 nucleotides: TGTGCCAGCAGCCAAGTCCGGACAGGGGCTGGCGAGCAGTACTTC. Protein sequence: CASSQVRTGAGEQYF.

The V gene is TRBV19, the J gene TRBJ2-2; no firm D call. Germline V gene data show CDR1 as LNHDA and CDR2 as SQIVND (reference sequence). Trimming removed 7 bases from V and 1 base from J, with 13 bases in between. This CDR3 has 15 amino acids. CDR3 region: CASTPLTGNTGELFF. CDR3 in DNA: TGTGCCAGTACCCCCTTAACGGGGAACACCGGGGAGCTGTTTTTT. The variable domain in full, with the rest retrieved from reference TRBV19 and TRBJ2-2, is DGGITQSPKYLFRKEGQNVTLSCEQNLNHDAMYWYRQDPGQGLRLIYYSQIVNDFQKGDIAEGYSVSREKKESFPLTVTSAQKNPTAFYLCASTPLTGNTGELFFGEGSRLTVL.

The chain links TRBV19 to TRBJ2-4, with 10 bases fitting TRBD2. Germline assignment: CDR1 LNHDA and CDR2 SQIVND (reference sequence). This CDR3 region has 15 residues. V dropped 5 bases and J dropped 7; count of bases not matched to a gene: 8. The CDR3 reads CASSALAGVQNIQYF. CDR3 in DNA: TGTGCCAGTAGTGCCCTAGCGGGAGTTCAGAACATTCAGTACTTC.